This TCR beta chain derives from a study of T cells in Graves' hyperthyroidism and ophthalmopathy. This clonotype was seen repeatedly, ten times or more. Amplified regions were TCR beta CDR3 sequences from RNA transcripts. With the HTBI primer set, the TCR CDR3 went through a first round of RT-PCR. Each CDR3 protein is one row after TCRdb ran MiXCR on the multiplex PCR reads. The sample lists under 400,000 distinct CDR3 sequences, around 14% seen once, with 25% to 35% in the top ten. Germline V gene lookup returns CDR1 MNHEY and CDR2 SVGEGT. The CDR3 spans 15 residues. J was trimmed by 2 bases and V by 2 bases; bases with no gene match: 3.

The TCR originated in a woman aged 18-35 years with Graves' hyperthyroidism that later progressed to Graves' ophthalmopathy. The specimen sequenced was blood. The chain combines TRBV6-2 or TRBV6-3 with TRBJ2-5; 9 positions match TRBD1. The CDR3 DNA follows: TGTGCCAGCAGTTACGGGACAGGGTTTCAAGAGACCCAGTACTTC. This codes for CASSYGTGFQETQYF.